This entry lists 24 T cell receptor beta chains sequenced from one sample in a study of cytomegalovirus exposure and HLA in healthy donors. The PCR had 60 Vbeta and 13 Jbeta primers. TCRdb's copy holds only in-frame clones and misses some; the assay was immunoSEQ multiplex PCR. The table has roughly 110,000 clones, 79% seen once. The sequenced sample was PBMCs. Receptors originate from a woman under 30 in good health and CMV-seropositive.

The V gene is TRBV11-3, the J gene TRBJ2-2, with D possibly being TRBD2 (5 bases). CDR1 is SGHNT, CDR2 YENEEA, per germline. This CDR3 contains 15 residues. Trimming took off 2 bases at V and 6 bases at J, with 13 bases between the two ends. CDR3 DNA sequence: TGTGCCAGCAGCTTACCCGGACTCCCTCCCGGGGAGCTGTTTTTT. This codes for CASSLPGLPPGELFF. The full variable domain, with the rest looked up from reference TRBV11-3 and TRBJ2-2, is EAGVVQSPRYKIIEKKQPVAFWCNPISGHNTLYWYLQNLGQGPELLIRYENEEAVDDSQLPKDRFSAERLKGVDSTLKIQPAELGDSAVYLCASSLPGLPPGELFFGEGSRLTVL.

This chain joins TRBV28 and TRBJ2-5; 9 bases are shared with TRBD2. The CDR3 extends over 15 amino acids. With V trimmed by 5 bases and J by 3 bases, 7 bases remained unmatched. Germline CDR1 and CDR2: MDHEN and SYDVKM. As DNA, the CDR3 is TGTGCCAGCAGTACAAGGACTAGCGATGAAGAGACCCAGTACTTC. Translated, it gives CASSTRTSDEETQYF.

DNA for the CDR3: TGTGCCAGCAGTCCAAGGACAGTTAACTATGGCTACACCTTC. This sequence encodes CASSPRTVNYGYTF. The chain uses TRBV6-5 and TRBJ1-2; tentatively, D is TRBD1 (6 bases). The CDR3 has 14 residues. Looked up from germline, CDR1 is MNHEY and CDR2 is SVGAGI. Deletions cut 5 bases from V and 1 base from J, with 11 bases between.

The CDR3 DNA is TGTGCCAGCAGTGACCACCCCATCGGGGGTGAGCAGTTCTTC. Translating gives CASSDHPIGGEQFF. V and J are TRBV6-4 and TRBJ2-1; weak D call: TRBD2 (6 bases). The germline gives CDR1 MRHNA, CDR2 SNTAGT. V was cut by 2 bases and J by 9 bases, with 14 bases left in between. The CDR3 totals 14 residues.

The V call is TRBV28, the J call TRBJ1-1, with 7 bases fitting TRBD1. With V trimmed by 7 bases and J by 9 bases, 11 bases remained unmatched. CDR1 is MDHEN, CDR2 SYDVKM, per germline. The CDR3 is 13 amino acids. The CDR3 nucleotides read TGTGCCAGCACCTGGACAGGATTTGCGAAAGCTTTCTTT. Translation gives CASTWTGFAKAFF.

The rearrangement joins TRBV11-3 to TRBJ1-1, with D unclear. V lost 2 bases and J 6 bases, leaving 13 bases between the germline ends. Germline V gene data show CDR1 as SGHNT and CDR2 as YENEEA. The CDR3 covers 14 residues. This CDR3 is CASSLYRRESEAFF. The CDR3 DNA reads TGTGCCAGCAGCTTATACCGAAGAGAGTCTGAAGCTTTCTTT.

The chain recombines TRBV11-3 with TRBJ2-7; no reliable D call. This CDR3 comprises 11 residues. Trimming cost V 3 bases and J 2 bases, with 2 bases left between them. Per the germline V gene, CDR1 is SGHNT and CDR2 is YENEEA. Here the CDR3 DNA reads TGTGCCAGCAGCTTCGCCTACGAGCAGTACTTC. It translates to CASSFAYEQYF.

V gene TRBV4-2 combines with J gene TRBJ1-4; TRBD1 aligns across 7 bases. The CDR3 length is 14 residues. V dropped 1 base and J dropped 7; count of bases not matched to a gene: 3. Germline CDR1 is LGHNA and CDR2 is YNFKEQ. The CDR3 here is CASSQGHRGEKLFF. CDR3 DNA: TGTGCCAGCAGCCAAGGGCACAGGGGTGAAAAACTGTTTTTT.

V gene TRBV6-1 combines with J gene TRBJ2-7; 8 nucleotides match TRBD1. Trimming cost V 2 bases and J 0 bases; bases outside gene matches: 3. The CDR3 loop spans 15 amino acids. Germline CDR1 and CDR2: MNHNS and SASEGT. The DNA for the CDR3 is TGTGCCAGCAGTGAACAGGGGGCAGACTCCTACGAGCAGTACTTC. Amino acids: CASSEQGADSYEQYF.

This chain connects TRBV10-3 to TRBJ1-1, with 7 bases lining up with TRBD1. Germline CDR1 reads ENHRY; CDR2 reads SYGVKD. The J segment lost 0 bases and the V segment lost 5 bases, leaving 6 bases of the junction unmatched. The CDR3 sequence is 15 residues long. CDR3 sequence reads: CAISSRGFMNTEAFF. In DNA form, the CDR3 reads TGTGCCATCAGTTCCAGGGGGTTTATGAACACTGAAGCTTTCTTT.

This clone was counted between two and nine times. This rearrangement joins TRBV7-2 to TRBJ2-3; tentatively, D is TRBD2 (5 bases). CDR1 and CDR2 from the germline V gene are SGHTA and FQGNSA. This CDR3 spans 15 amino acids. The V end was cut by 1 base, the J end by 3 bases, with 11 bases between. The DNA for the CDR3 is TGTGCCAGCAGCTTAGTGGTCTGGGAGACAGATACGCAGTATTTT. It specifies CASSLVVWETDTQYF.

The rearrangement uses TRBV14 and TRBJ2-7; 7 bases fit TRBD2. V shed 4 bases and J 2 bases; nucleotides not matched to a gene: 2. Germline V lookup: CDR1 SGHDN, CDR2 FVKESK. The CDR3 is made up of 13 amino acids. In DNA, the CDR3 is TGTGCCAGCAGCCCAGGACTAGCCTACGAGCAGTACTTC. This codes for CASSPGLAYEQYF.

This clone was seen more than once but under ten times. This chain joins TRBV6-5 and TRBJ1-2, with 9 positions matching TRBD1. V shed 6 bases, J shed 5 bases, and the junction held 4 bases outside the gene matches. Germline V gene sequence: CDR1 MNHEY, CDR2 SVGAGI. The CDR3 consists of 13 residues. Written as DNA, the CDR3 is TGTGCCAGCAGCCGCGGACAGGGGTATGGCTACACCTTC. It is translated as CASSRGQGYGYTF.

This chain joins TRBV30 and TRBJ2-2; no firm D call. CDR1 and CDR2 (germline): GTSNPN, SVGIG (reference sequence). This CDR3 has 14 amino acids. The ends were cut back, 1 base at V and 2 bases at J, with 8 bases in the middle. CDR3 nucleotides: TGTGCCTGGAGTGGTAACTATAACACCGGGGAGCTGTTTTTT. Translation: CAWSGNYNTGELFF.

J is TRBJ2-2 and V is TRBV10-3; 14 bases align to TRBD2. Trimming removed 8 bases from V and 5 bases from J; junction bases left unmatched: 13. Germline V gene lookup returns CDR1 ENHRY and CDR2 SYGVKD. CDR3 size: 18 residues. The CDR3 DNA follows: TGTGCCATCTACTCCGGACTAGCGGGAGGTCCACGGACCGGGGAGCTGTTTTTT. This encodes CAIYSGLAGGPRTGELFF.

This clone was detected once. At one end, the junction sequence differs from germline, possibly due to a read error. The chain joins TRBV7-7 to TRBJ1-4, with no clear D. The CDR3 sequence is 13 residues long. Germline lookup yields CDR1 SSHAT and CDR2 FNYEAQ (reference sequence). This CDR3 reads CASSPSGNEKLFF. CDR3 sequence (DNA): TGTGCTAGCAGCCCATCAGGAAATGAAAAACTGTTTTTT.

This clone has just one count. This sample also contains other DNA sequences that code for the same CDR3. This sequence joins TRBV30 and TRBJ1-3; D unclear. Trimming stripped 4 bases from V and 3 bases from J, with 10 bases between. The CDR3 runs to 13 residues. Looked up from germline, CDR1 is GTSNPN and CDR2 is SVGIG (reference sequence). The CDR3 here is CAWIGESGNTIYF. The CDR3 DNA reads TGTGCCTGGATCGGGGAGAGTGGAAACACCATATATTTT. The full variable domain, rest sourced from reference TRBV30 and TRBJ1-3, is SQTIHQWPATLVQPVGSPLSLECTVEGTSNPNLYWYRQAAGRGLQLLFYSVGIGQISSEVPQNLSASRPQDRQFILSSKKLLLSDSGFYLCAWIGESGNTIYFGEGSWLTVV.

The V and J genes are TRBV5-1 and TRBJ2-3; TRBD1 might be the D (5 bases). Germline V gives CDR1 SGHRS, CDR2 YFSETQ. This CDR3 contains 16 residues. The ends were cut back, 0 bases at V and 1 base at J, with 12 bases in the middle. The CDR3 sequence is CASSLEGDGGTDTQYF. CDR3 nucleotide sequence: TGCGCCAGCAGCTTGGAAGGGGATGGGGGCACAGATACGCAGTATTTT. Complete variable domain (other parts from reference TRBV5-1 and TRBJ2-3): KAGVTQTPRYLIKTRGQQVTLSCSPISGHRSVSWYQQTPGQGLQFLFEYFSETQRNKGNFPGRFSGRQFSNSRSEMNVSTLELGDSALYLCASSLEGDGGTDTQYFGPGTRLTVL.

The chain combines TRBV7-9 with TRBJ1-1, with D possibly being TRBD1 (5 bases). CDR1 SEHNR and CDR2 FQNEAQ come from the germline V gene (reference sequence). The CDR3 loop spans 18 amino acids. V was shortened by 2 bases and J by 0 bases, with 19 bases between the two germline ends. The DNA for the CDR3 is TGTGCCAGCAGCTTACTTAGGGGCGGAGTCGAGATGAACACTGAAGCTTTCTTT. Amino acid sequence: CASSLLRGGVEMNTEAFF.

The chain has TRBV28 and TRBJ2-7, with D hard to call. CDR1 and CDR2 from the germline V gene are MDHEN and SYDVKM. The V end lost 7 bases, the J end lost 6 bases, and 7 bases lay between the germline ends. The CDR3 runs 10 residues. CDR3 region: CASIPGEQYF. The CDR3 DNA sequence: TGTGCCAGCATACCGGGCGAGCAGTACTTC.

The chain employs TRBV5-6 and TRBJ2-3, with D unresolved. The length of the CDR3 is 11 residues. CDR1 is SGHDT, CDR2 YYEEEE, per germline. The germline V and J ends were trimmed by 4 bases and 3 bases, with 3 bases remaining between them. CDR3 protein: CASSRTDTQYF. The CDR3 bases are TGTGCCAGCAGCCGGACAGATACGCAGTATTTT.

This clone was observed a handful of times. The chain is built from TRBV29-1 and TRBJ2-5; 7 bases fit TRBD1. V trimming: 6 bases; J trimming: 4 bases; junction bases outside the gene matches: 11. Germline V gene lookup returns CDR1 SQVTM and CDR2 ANQGSEA. This CDR3 region has 14 residues. The CDR3: CSVGRGQAGETQYF. The DNA of the CDR3 is TGCAGCGTCGGTCGAGGACAGGCGGGAGAGACCCAGTACTTC.

The chain joins TRBV5-1 to TRBJ2-7, with 15 bases identical to TRBD2. The trim removed 3 bases at V and 1 base at J, leaving 8 bases unmatched. This CDR3 is built from 18 residues. Germline assignment: CDR1 SGHRS and CDR2 YFSETQ. CDR3 amino acids: CASSWWGLAGGGSYEQYF. The CDR3, as DNA: TGCGCCAGCAGCTGGTGGGGACTAGCGGGAGGCGGATCCTACGAGCAGTACTTC.

The chain carries TRBV6-1 and TRBJ2-7; TRBD2 matches 7 bases. Unmatched junction bases numbered 6, after V lost 0 bases and J lost 1 base. This CDR3 has 16 residues. Germline V gene sequence: CDR1 MNHNS, CDR2 SASEGT. The CDR3 coding sequence is TGTGCCAGCAGTGAAGCTCCTAGCGGTTATTCCTACGAGCAGTACTTC. Its protein is CASSEAPSGYSYEQYF.